This T cell receptor beta chain was identified in a study of tumor-infiltrating lymphocytes in primary liver carcinoma. Study-level points and caveats: It was observed that only about 8-25% of the top clones appeared in every one of the five tumor regions.

This CDR3 spans 23 amino acids. Germline lookup yields CDR1 SGHDT and CDR2 YYEEEE. TCR beta cDNA was reverse-transcribed from about 550 ng of total RNA. The reaction used a constant-region primer and ProtoScript II reverse transcriptase. Libraries for TCR beta were built through three nested multiplex PCR rounds, which together made up a slightly modified ARM-PCR procedure. Two initial PCR rounds of about 11 cycles each paired TRBV1-TRBV30 forward primers with a C-beta reverse primer. TCRdb ran MiXCR on the multiplex PCR reads and lists one entry per CDR3 protein. Of approximately 110,000 distinct CDR3 sequences listed, 60% to 75% are singletons. To note about this clonotype: Its antigen is undetermined. Sequence at one end of the junction differs from germline and may be a read error.

Each 20-30 mg portion of unsorted bulk tissue served as the source for co-extraction of RNA and DNA. Sample: liver tumor tissue from sampling region 3. The subset here: tumor region T3, left-lateral pole. This sequence joins TRBV5-6 and TRBJ2-3, with 12 bases that match TRBD2. The origin of this receptor is a woman in her sixties or seventies with primary liver carcinoma and hepatitis B virus infection. The CDR3: CASSLLLLPWLAGGPGYTYTRYF. The DNA for the CDR3 is TGTGCCAGCAGCTTGTTGTTGCTCCCGTGGCTAGCGGGAGGGCCCGGGTACACGTATACGCGGTATTTT.